This is a list of T cell receptor beta chains from one sample in a study of cytomegalovirus exposure and HLA in healthy donors. Sequencing was performed with immunoSEQ multiplex PCR; in TCRdb, only in-frame clones are kept and a portion is missing. The sample contains 150,000 or so clones, approximately 70% of which appear only once. The sample consisted of PBMCs. The receptors come from a young woman in good health and CMV-seronegative. Both conserved end residues are part of each CDR3. D genes are given only for firm matches. Size is stated for part of the rows, as once, few or many counts, or as a class when the clone is expanded.

j_call clone_size v_call d_call cdr3_nt cdr3_aa
TRBJ1-4 - TRBV2 TRBD1 TGTGCCAGCAGTGCCTGGGGACAGCCAGAAAAACTGTTTTTT CASSAWGQPEKLFF
TRBJ1-3 - TRBV7-2 TRBD1 TGTGCCAGCAGCTCCGGACAGGGTTACGGAAACACCATATATTTT CASSSGQGYGNTIYF
TRBJ1-2 - TRBV7-3 TRBD1 TGTGCCAGCAGTCTAGGGACAGGGGATGGCTACACCTTC CASSLGTGDGYTF
TRBJ2-7 - TRBV10-3 TRBD1 TGTGCCATACGGGACAGGCTCTACGAGCAGTACTTC CAIRDRLYEQYF
TRBJ2-7 few TRBV7-9 TRBD1 TGTGCCAGCAGCTTACGGGACAGGTCCTACGAGCAGTACTTC CASSLRDRSYEQYF
TRBJ1-6 - TRBV7-9 - TGTGCCAGCAGCTTATACAGGGACAATTCACCCCTCCACTTT CASSLYRDNSPLHF
TRBJ1-1 few TRBV7-9 TRBD1 TGTGCCAGCAGCCTCACAGGGGACACTGAAGCTTTCTTT CASSLTGDTEAFF
TRBJ1-2 - TRBV28 - TGTGCCAGCACTAGCCCGTCGTATGGCTACACCTTC CASTSPSYGYTF
TRBJ1-1 - TRBV5-4 - TGTGCCAGCAGCCCTCCTGGGGCCACTGAAGCTTTCTTT CASSPPGATEAFF
TRBJ1-4 - TRBV6-5 - TGTGCCAGCAGTTACTCTTGGGGGCCAACTAATGAAAAACTGTTTTTT CASSYSWGPTNEKLFF
TRBJ1-1 few TRBV5-6 TRBD1 TGTGCCAGCAGCCTTACCGGGACAGGGGGCCTGAACACTGAAGCTTTCTTT CASSLTGTGGLNTEAFF
TRBJ2-7 - TRBV4-3 TRBD1 TGCGCCAGCAGCCAGTGGACAGGGGACCGTTCCTACGAGCAGTACTTC CASSQWTGDRSYEQYF
TRBJ1-5 - TRBV2 - TGTGCCAGCAGTGAAAGCCGGGGCAATCAGCCCCAGCATTTT CASSESRGNQPQHF
TRBJ2-3 - TRBV11-3 - TGTGCCAGCAGTCTCCTAACCCCGAGCACAGATACGCAGTATTTT CASSLLTPSTDTQYF
TRBJ2-3 - TRBV15 - TGTGCCACCAGTTCTCGGGGGTCCACACGGGGAGATACGCAGTATTTT CATSSRGSTRGDTQYF
TRBJ2-2 - TRBV11-2 TRBD1 TGTGCCAGCAGCTTATATACCCCAATAGTTGGACAGGGCGCCGGGGAGCTGTTTTTT CASSLYTPIVGQGAGELFF
TRBJ1-1 - TRBV27 - TGTGCCAGCAGTTCTTATACTCAGACAGAACAAGCTTTCTTT CASSSYTQTEQAFF
TRBJ1-2 - TRBV2 - TGTGCCAGCAACAGGTTCGACTATGGCTACACCTTC CASNRFDYGYTF
TRBJ1-5 - TRBV21-1 - TGTGCCAGCAGCAAAGAGGGCAGGGGAGGGGGAAGGCCCCAGCATTTT CASSKEGRGGGRPQHF
TRBJ2-5 - TRBV7-2 - TGTGCCAGCAGCCCCCCTTTTGGGGCAGCAGCGACCCAGTACTTC CASSPPFGAAATQYF
TRBJ2-6 - TRBV27 - TGTGCCAGCAGTTTCTTTGGGGCCAACGGCCTGACTTTC CASSFFGANGLTF
TRBJ2-3 - TRBV5-1 - TGCGCCAGCAGCTTGGAGTTACGAACTAGGACCCTGAAGGTAGGAGATACGCAGTATTTT CASSLELRTRTLKVGDTQYF
TRBJ2-2 - TRBV12-5 - TGTGCTAGTGGTTTGGGAGCTGGCAGGACAAAGAGCGGGGAGCTGTTTTTT CASGLGAGRTKSGELFF
TRBJ1-2 - TRBV4-3 - TGCGCCAGCAGCCAAGCCACGGACTATGGCTACACCTTC CASSQATDYGYTF
TRBJ2-7 - TRBV2 - TGTGCCAGCAGTGAAGTCCGACAGATATACTCCTACGAGCAGTACTTC CASSEVRQIYSYEQYF
TRBJ1-1 - TRBV5-4 TRBD1 TGTGCCAGCAGCTTGGGGGGACAGACGAACACTGAAGCTTTCTTT CASSLGGQTNTEAFF
TRBJ2-3 - TRBV4-2 TRBD2 TGTGCCAGCAGCCAAGGGGGGATTAGCGGGGGACTCACAGATACGCAGTATTTT CASSQGGISGGLTDTQYF
TRBJ1-1 few TRBV19 - TGTGCCAGTAGTAAAACGACAGCGAACACTGAAGCTTTCTTT CASSKTTANTEAFF
TRBJ2-2 - TRBV6-5 TRBD1 TGTGCCAGCAGTTGGGGGGGACAGGGGTCCGGGGAGCTGTTTTTT CASSWGGQGSGELFF
TRBJ1-1 - TRBV6-1 TRBD1 TGTGCCAGCATTGGGACAGACGCCATGAACACTGAAGCTTTCTTT CASIGTDAMNTEAFF
TRBJ2-5 - TRBV7-6 TRBD1 TGTGCCAGCAGCCAGGACCGAACCGGGACAGGGCTAGAGACCCAGTACTTC CASSQDRTGTGLETQYF
TRBJ1-5 - TRBV28 - TGTGCCAGCAGCCTATCGTTGGTGGGGAGTAATCAGCCCCAGCATTTT CASSLSLVGSNQPQHF
TRBJ2-7 - TRBV19 TRBD1 TGTGCCAGTAGTCTGGACAGGTTACGGGGCGAGCAGTACTTC CASSLDRLRGEQYF
TRBJ2-1 - TRBV6-5 TRBD2 TGTGCCAGCAGTTACCTGACTAGCGGGAGTGATGAGCAGTTCTTC CASSYLTSGSDEQFF
TRBJ1-4 - TRBV5-6 - TGTGCCAGCAGCTCACTAGCAGCAACTAATGAAAAACTGTTTTTT CASSSLAATNEKLFF
TRBJ1-1 - TRBV9 TRBD1 TGTGCCAGCAGCCGAGGGGGCAAGGACACTGAAGCTTTCTTT CASSRGGKDTEAFF
TRBJ2-1 - TRBV9 - TGTGCCAGCAGCCCCCGCCCGACTAGGGATGAGCAGTTCTTC CASSPRPTRDEQFF
TRBJ1-3 - TRBV12-5 - TGTGCTAGTGGTTTGGTAGCCGCAAACACCATATATTTT CASGLVAANTIYF
TRBJ1-4 - TRBV15 - TGTGCCACCAGCAGAGATGGGAGGGGTGTCTTACTGTTTTTT CATSRDGRGVLLFF
TRBJ2-2 - TRBV10-3 - TGTGCCATCAGCCTAGGACAGCCTGGGGAGCTGTTTTTT CAISLGQPGELFF
TRBJ1-3 - TRBV6-5 - TGTGCCAGCAGGGCCGAGGGTGCTGGAAACACCATATATTTT CASRAEGAGNTIYF
TRBJ2-2 few TRBV9 - TGTGCCAGCAGCGTTTGGCAGGGGTTCTCCGGGGAGCTGTTTTTT CASSVWQGFSGELFF
TRBJ1-2 - TRBV11-2 TRBD1 TGTGCCAGCAGCGGCCTTAGGACAGGCGTAAATCCTGACTATGGCTACACCTTC CASSGLRTGVNPDYGYTF
TRBJ2-1 - TRBV6-6 TRBD2 TGTGCCAGCAGGATTGGACTAGAGCACAATGAGCAGTTCTTC CASRIGLEHNEQFF
TRBJ1-5 - TRBV5-8 - TGTGCCAGCAGCGTCTCGACGGGGGGGAATAGCAATCGGCCCCAGCATTTT CASSVSTGGNSNRPQHF
TRBJ1-1 - TRBV16 - TGTGCCAGCAGCCTTACGACAGAGAACACTGAAGCTTTCTTT CASSLTTENTEAFF
TRBJ2-6 - TRBV9 - TGTGCCAGCAGCGTAGGGATCTTCGGGGGAGCTGGGGCCAACGTCCTGACTTTC CASSVGIFGGAGANVLTF
TRBJ2-3 once TRBV4-3 TRBD2 TGCGCCAGCAGCCCACTAGCGCTAGCAGATACGCAGTATTTT CASSPLALADTQYF
TRBJ2-7 - TRBV7-9 TRBD1 TGTGCCAGCAGCTGGACAGGGAGGAACGAGCAGTACTTC CASSWTGRNEQYF
TRBJ2-6 few TRBV4-3 TRBD1 TGCGCCAGCAGTTCATGGACAGGGAGTTACTCTGGGGCCAACGTCCTGACTTTC CASSSWTGSYSGANVLTF
TRBJ2-3 few TRBV5-6 - TGTGCCAGCAGCCGTTACAGGCCAGATACGCAGTATTTT CASSRYRPDTQYF
TRBJ2-1 once TRBV10-3 - TGTGCCATCAGTGAGTCGGGTGGGAGTAATGAGCAGTTCTTC CAISESGGSNEQFF
TRBJ2-1 - TRBV7-9 - TGTGCCAGCAGTTTTTTGACTAAACCCTACAATGAGCAGTTCTTC CASSFLTKPYNEQFF
TRBJ1-1 - TRBV28 - TGTGCCAGCAGTTTATTAACGTGGACAGACATGAACACTGAAGCTTTCTTT CASSLLTWTDMNTEAFF
TRBJ2-6 few TRBV19 TRBD1 TGTGCCAGTAGGCCCGACAGGGGCAACCTCAACGTCCTGACTTTC CASRPDRGNLNVLTF
TRBJ1-6 - TRBV7-9 - TGTGCCAGCAGCTTTTTTACCGGGGGGAATTCACCCCTCCACTTT CASSFFTGGNSPLHF
TRBJ2-1 - TRBV2 TRBD2 TGTGCCAGCAGTGTTGGTAGCGGGAGCCACTACAATGAGCAGTTCTTC CASSVGSGSHYNEQFF
TRBJ1-6 - TRBV7-9 - TGTGCCAGCGCAACAACCGGGAATTCACCCCTCCACTTT CASATTGNSPLHF
TRBJ2-5 - TRBV18 - TGTGCCAGCTCACCGCCGGGGGTAGAGACCCAGTACTTC CASSPPGVETQYF
TRBJ2-7 - TRBV28 TRBD2 TGTGCCAGCAGTTCAGGACTAGCGGGGGAGTTCTACGAGCAGTACTTC CASSSGLAGEFYEQYF